This paragraph covers one T cell receptor beta chain sequence. Trimming shortened V by 5 bases and J by 0 bases, and 11 bases separated the two germline ends. Germline lookup yields CDR1 SGHTA and CDR2 FQGTGA. The CDR3 is 15 amino acids. Profiled with immunoSEQ multiplex PCR; TCRdb holds only in-frame clones, not every one. Among roughly 16,000 clones, 89% were seen once, and the ten largest hold 10%. These data originate in a study of blood T cell repertoires in COVID-19. Across the whole study: Acute-phase and convalescent COVID-19 samples originated in the United States, Italy and Spain. T cells, B-cell-depleted T cells, or PBMCs provided the cDNA or gDNA that served as material.

The sequenced sample was peripheral blood. This TCR was sampled from a man older than 75 with acute or convalescent COVID-19. V and J are TRBV7-3 and TRBJ2-1; D uncertain. CDR3 bases: TGTGCCAGCAGCCCCAGCGCTGTCTCCTACAATGAGCAGTTCTTC. As protein: CASSPSAVSYNEQFF. Variable domain in full (rest from reference TRBV7-3 and TRBJ2-1): GAGVSQTPSNKVTEKGKYVELRCDPISGHTALYWYRQSLGQGPEFLIYFQGTGAADDSGLPNDRFFAVRPEGSVSTLKIQRTERGDSAVYLCASSPSAVSYNEQFFGPGTRLTVL.